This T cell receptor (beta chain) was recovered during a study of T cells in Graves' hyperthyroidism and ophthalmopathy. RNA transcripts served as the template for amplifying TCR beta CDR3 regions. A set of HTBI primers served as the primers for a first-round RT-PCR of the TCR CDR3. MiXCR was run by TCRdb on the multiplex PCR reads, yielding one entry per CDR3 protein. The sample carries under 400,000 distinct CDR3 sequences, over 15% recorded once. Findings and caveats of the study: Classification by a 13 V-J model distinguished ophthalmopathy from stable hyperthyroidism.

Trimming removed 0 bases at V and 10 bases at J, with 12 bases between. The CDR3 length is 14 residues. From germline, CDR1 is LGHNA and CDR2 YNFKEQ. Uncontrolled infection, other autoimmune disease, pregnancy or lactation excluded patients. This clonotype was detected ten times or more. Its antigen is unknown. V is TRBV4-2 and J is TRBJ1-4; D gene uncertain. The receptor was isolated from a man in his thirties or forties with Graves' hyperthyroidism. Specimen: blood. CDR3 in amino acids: CASSQDLTVGKLFF. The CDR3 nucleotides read TGTGCCAGCAGCCAAGATCTGACGGTCGGAAAACTGTTTTTT.